Included here is one T cell receptor beta chain sequence, with context. Antigen unknown. This CDR3 has 14 residues. Germline CDR1 SNHLY, CDR2 FYNNEI. V gave up 7 bases and J gave up 1 base, with 13 bases separating them. The sample originates from a study of cytomegalovirus exposure and HLA in healthy donors. This PCR relied on a set of 60 Vbeta primers and 13 Jbeta primers. Here immunoSEQ multiplex PCR was the method, and the copy in TCRdb shows in-frame clones only, minus some. Counted here are some 140,000 clones, roughly three quarters occurring once; the ten biggest clones make up 2% to 2.5%. Notes on the study in general: Per a prior analysis, the majority of TCR beta V segments were productive roughly 90% or roughly 30% of the time. Accurate prediction of most subjects' HLA-A and HLA-B alleles from TCR beta sequences was reported. Follow-up analysis found HLA locus-dependent TCR association rates, highest for DRB1 and lowest for HLA-C.

The rearrangement links TRBV2 to TRBJ2-5; D might be TRBD1 (5 bases). Sequenced: PBMCs. The receptor was derived from a man in his thirties or forties in good health and CMV-seronegative. The DNA of the CDR3 is TGTGCCAGCAAGGAATGGCAGGGCCAAGAGACCCAGTACTTC. It is translated as CASKEWQGQETQYF. Variable domain in full (rest from reference TRBV2 and TRBJ2-5): EPEVTQTPSHQVTQMGQEVILRCVPISNHLYFYWYRQILGQKVEFLVSFYNNEISEKSEIFDDQFSVERPDGSNFTLKIRSTKLEDSAMYFCASKEWQGQETQYFGPGTRLLVL.